A single sample gave rise to the 29 T cell receptor beta chains below, sequenced in a study of T cells after yellow fever vaccination. One entry per CDR3 protein, called by TCRdb with MiXCR from the 5' RACE reads. Here the sample spans 450,000 to 600,000 distinct CDR3 sequences, 13% being singletons. The sample here was PBMCs, taken on the day of the yellow fever booster vaccination. Every receptor here comes from a man aged 30-40 years who received the YFV17D yellow fever vaccine.

There are a few counts of this clonotype. The chain is built from TRBV2 and TRBJ2-7; the match to TRBD2 covers 10 bases. V gave up 4 bases and J gave up 2 bases; unmatched junction bases: 5. Germline assignment: CDR1 SNHLY and CDR2 FYNNEI. This CDR3 contains 15 residues. CDR3 nucleotides: TGTGCCAGCAGTGGGGTAGGACTAGCGGCCTACGAGCAGTACTTC. Encoded protein: CASSGVGLAAYEQYF.

The V call is TRBV2, the J call TRBJ2-7; 7 bases line up with TRBD1. The CDR3 runs 13 residues. Germline V CDR1 and CDR2: SNHLY, FYNNEI. With V trimmed by 11 bases and J by 4 bases, 11 bases remained unmatched. CDR3 coding DNA: TGTGCCGGAACTTCGGGACAGTTTTACGAGCAGTACTTC. It yields the protein CAGTSGQFYEQYF.

The V gene is TRBV4-2, the J gene TRBJ2-1, with 14 bases lining up with TRBD2. This CDR3 contains 17 residues. Germline loops: CDR1 LGHNA, CDR2 YNFKEQ. V lost 4 bases, J lost 4 bases, and 6 bases stayed unmatched. As DNA, the CDR3 is TGTGCCAGCAGCCCTACCGGGACTAGCGGGGGATACAATGAGCAGTTCTTC. It is translated as CASSPTGTSGGYNEQFF.

The rearrangement links TRBV4-3 to TRBJ2-1, with TRBD2 matching over 8 bases. This CDR3 has 17 amino acids. V shed 1 base and J 6 bases; nucleotides not matched to a gene: 11. Germline CDR1 LGHNA, CDR2 YSLEER. CDR3 in DNA: TGCGCCAGCAGCCAAGCCCTTTCAAGCGGGAGTGTCAATGAGCAGTTCTTC. Translated, it gives CASSQALSSGSVNEQFF.

This clonotype was counted only a few times. This chain links TRBV20-1 with TRBJ2-7; D is perhaps TRBD1 or TRBD2 (5 bases each). This CDR3 spans 16 amino acids. The V gene lost 3 bases and the J gene lost 1 base, with 19 bases spanning the gap. Germline assignment: CDR1 DFQATT and CDR2 SNEGSKA (reference sequence). CDR3 DNA sequence: TGCAGTGCTAGTGAGGTCGGGGCTACCGTATCCTACGAGCAGTACTTC. Protein product: CSASEVGATVSYEQYF.

The table lists this clonotype with a few counts. This chain connects TRBV7-9 to TRBJ2-1; a possible D gene is TRBD1 (6 bases). The CDR3 runs 13 residues. Germline values: CDR1 SEHNR, CDR2 FQNEAQ (reference sequence). The V gene lost 5 bases and the J gene lost 6 bases, with 11 bases spanning the gap. Here the CDR3 reads CASSRPQGNEQFF. In DNA form, the CDR3 reads TGTGCCAGCAGCCGACCACAGGGCAATGAGCAGTTCTTC.

This rearrangement joins TRBV5-6 to TRBJ2-7, with TRBD2 as a possible D gene (5 bases). The germline V and J ends were trimmed by 3 bases and 3 bases, with 10 bases remaining between them. The CDR3 spans 13 residues. CDR1 and CDR2 from the germline V gene are SGHDT and YYEEEE. CDR3 region: CASSSAEGYEQYF. For the CDR3, the DNA is TGTGCCAGCAGCTCCGCCGAGGGCTACGAGCAGTACTTC.

V is TRBV28 and J is TRBJ1-2; 8 bases line up with TRBD1. CDR3 length equals 15 residues. Losses at the gene ends were 2 bases for V and 7 bases for J; bases not matched to a gene: 9. CDR1 and CDR2 (germline): MDHEN, SYDVKM. The CDR3 DNA reads TGTGCCAGCAGTTTAAATCAGGGGGCTTTTCTTGGCTACACCTTC. It translates to CASSLNQGAFLGYTF.

The chain couples TRBV9 to TRBJ2-1; 7 bases align to TRBD2. V dropped 4 bases and J dropped 4; count of bases not matched to a gene: 8. This CDR3 has 15 amino acids. Germline values: CDR1 SGDLS, CDR2 YYNGEE. CDR3 amino acids: CASSPRGDFYNEQFF. The CDR3 region has the DNA TGTGCCAGCAGCCCCCGGGGGGACTTTTACAATGAGCAGTTCTTC.

This clonotype was detected ten times or more. This chain connects TRBV7-2 to TRBJ1-1; the D is unclear. The CDR3 length is 13 residues. The germline V and J ends were trimmed by 3 bases and 8 bases, with 13 bases remaining between them. The germline gives CDR1 SGHTA, CDR2 FQGNSA. The CDR3 loop reads CASSFERATEAFF. The CDR3, as DNA: TGTGCCAGCAGCTTCGAGCGGGCCACCGAAGCTTTCTTT.

This chain joins TRBV5-1 and TRBJ2-2; 10 positions agree with TRBD2. Germline V gives CDR1 SGHRS, CDR2 YFSETQ. CDR3 length equals 16 residues. Germline trimming cut 0 bases from V and 6 bases from J; bases unmatched to any gene: 5. CDR3: CASSLGPSGSPGELFF. Here the CDR3 DNA reads TGCGCCAGCAGCTTGGGTCCTAGCGGGAGTCCCGGGGAGCTGTTTTTT.

In this sample, this clonotype turned up a few times. The chain has TRBV11-2 and TRBJ2-5; 9 nucleotides agree with TRBD2. The CDR3 loop spans 18 amino acids. With 4 bases clipped from V and 5 bases from J, the junction kept 17 bases outside the gene matches. CDR1 is SGHAT and CDR2 is FQNNGV in the germline V gene. The CDR3 DNA follows: TGTGCCAGCAGCTCCAAACGAGGCGGGAGGGACCGCCGGGAGACCCAGTACTTC. This gives the protein CASSSKRGGRDRRETQYF.

This clonotype appeared a few times. The chain joins TRBV25-1 to TRBJ2-5, with D perhaps given as TRBD1 or TRBD2 (6 bases each). The V and J ends lost 7 bases and 6 bases respectively, with 21 bases between them. The CDR3 is 15 amino acids. Germline lookup yields CDR1 MGHDK and CDR2 SYGVNS. Here the CDR3 DNA reads TGTGCCAGCAAGGGGGGCACTCGGCCGGGGAAGACCCAGTACTTC. Its protein is CASKGGTRPGKTQYF.

CDR3: CASSQQGPGNTIYF. In DNA, the CDR3 is TGTGCCAGCAGCCAACAGGGGCCTGGAAACACCATATATTTT. The chain employs TRBV3-1 and TRBJ1-3; TRBD1 might be the D (6 bases). Germline V gives CDR1 LGHDT, CDR2 YNNKEL (reference sequence). This CDR3 spans 14 amino acids. The V end lost 2 bases, the J end lost 2 bases, and 7 bases lay between the germline ends.

This clonotype came up a few times. The chain links TRBV14 to TRBJ2-6; possibly TRBD1 or TRBD2 for D (5 bases each). The germline CDR1 and CDR2 sequences are SGHDN and FVKESK. The V gene lost 1 base and the J gene lost 1 base, with 14 bases spanning the gap. The CDR3 sequence is 18 residues long. The CDR3 bases are TGTGCCAGCAGCCAAGTACCCGGGAAGGGGTCTGGGGCCAACGTCCTGACTTTC. This gives the protein CASSQVPGKGSGANVLTF.

V is TRBV12-3 or TRBV12-4 and J is TRBJ2-7, with D perhaps TRBD1 (6 bases). V gave up 6 bases and J gave up 1 base, with 16 bases separating them. The CDR3 has 15 residues. CDR3 residues: CASSPLQGPSYEQYF. CDR3 nucleotide sequence: TGTGCCAGCAGCCCGCTACAGGGTCCATCCTACGAGCAGTACTTC.

There are a few counts of this clonotype. The chain uses TRBV6-5 and TRBJ1-5; unclear D gene. Trimming removed 8 bases from V and 5 bases from J, with 10 bases in between. The CDR3 contains 12 residues. Germline CDR1 MNHEY, CDR2 SVGAGI. The CDR3 loop reads CASGGYDQPQHF. CDR3 nucleotide sequence: TGTGCCAGCGGCGGATACGATCAGCCCCAGCATTTT.

This sequence joins TRBV5-4 and TRBJ1-2, with 7 bases fitting TRBD1. CDR3 length equals 14 residues. Germline V lookup: CDR1 SGHNT, CDR2 YYREEE (reference sequence). J was trimmed by 4 bases and V by 4 bases; bases with no gene match: 7. CDR3 sequence reads: CASSGQQGIYGYTF. The DNA for the CDR3 is TGTGCCAGCAGCGGACAACAGGGGATCTATGGCTACACCTTC.

The chain combines TRBV12-3 or TRBV12-4 with TRBJ2-3; D possibly uses TRBD1 or TRBD2 (5 bases each). The CDR3 runs 15 residues. Trimming pared 6 bases from V and 2 bases from J, leaving 15 bases between. The CDR3 sequence: CASRTGTLSTDTQYF. The CDR3 coding sequence is TGTGCCAGCAGAACCGGGACCTTATCCACAGATACGCAGTATTTT.

This clonotype was picked up a small number of times. This chain joins TRBV6-5 and TRBJ2-2; D is ambiguous. Germline CDR1 and CDR2: MNHEY and SVGAGI. V lost 4 bases and J 0 bases, leaving 18 bases between the germline ends. CDR3 length: 18 residues. Here the CDR3 reads CASSLRAVQITNTGELFF. The CDR3 coding sequence is TGTGCCAGCAGTTTAAGGGCTGTCCAAATTACGAACACCGGGGAGCTGTTTTTT.

V is TRBV30 and J is TRBJ2-2; D not resolved. V was pared by 1 base and J by 6 bases, with 9 bases between. CDR1 and CDR2 (germline): GTSNPN, SVGIG (reference sequence). The CDR3 covers 13 residues. The CDR3, as DNA: TGTGCCTGGAGTGGTGTCGGATCCGGGGAGCTGTTTTTT. Its translation: CAWSGVGSGELFF.

This clonotype was picked up a small number of times. The chain joins TRBV6-2 or TRBV6-3 to TRBJ2-1; 11 bases align to TRBD2. The CDR3 is made up of 16 amino acids. Losses at the gene ends were 1 base for V and 6 bases for J; bases not matched to a gene: 5. Germline V gene lookup returns CDR1 MNHEY and CDR2 SVGEGT. The CDR3 spells CASSYFLAGGLNEQFF. The CDR3 DNA is TGTGCCAGCAGTTACTTCTTAGCGGGAGGGCTCAATGAGCAGTTCTTC.

This clonotype appeared a few times. The rearrangement uses TRBV6-6 and TRBJ2-1; D is possibly TRBD2 (5 bases). The CDR3 has 13 amino acids. Trimming took 6 bases from V and 9 from J, leaving 15 bases between them. Per the germline V gene, CDR1 is MNHNY and CDR2 is SVGAGI (reference sequence). As DNA, the CDR3 is TGTGCCAGCAGGATCAGCGTCGGAGGTGAGCAGTTCTTC. Translation gives CASRISVGGEQFF.

On this clonotype itself: At one of its ends the junction is not consistent with the germline gene, which may arise from a read error. The genes are TRBV6-5 and TRBJ2-1, with TRBD1 matching 9 bases. CDR3 length equals 14 residues. The germline V gene has CDR1 MNHEY and CDR2 SVGAGI. DNA of the CDR3: TGTGCCAGCAGTTCGGGACAGGGATATGGTGAGCAGATCTTC. Protein sequence: CASSSGQGYGEQIF.

V usage is TRBV20-1 and J usage is TRBJ2-3, with 7 bases identical to TRBD1. Per the germline V gene, CDR1 is DFQATT and CDR2 is SNEGSKA (reference sequence). The CDR3 spans 15 residues. The J segment lost 0 bases and the V segment lost 6 bases, leaving 9 bases of the junction unmatched. The CDR3 region has the DNA TGCAGTGCGGCCCGGGACAGCTCTAGCACAGATACGCAGTATTTT. Amino acid sequence: CSAARDSSSTDTQYF.

In its sample, this clonotype was seen many times. This chain connects TRBV11-2 to TRBJ2-1; tentative D call: TRBD2 (6 bases). Germline V gives CDR1 SGHAT, CDR2 FQNNGV. Between the trimmed V and J ends, which lost 0 bases and 9 bases, there was a span of 9 bases. This CDR3 has 13 amino acids. The CDR3, as DNA: TGTGCCAGCAGCTTAGAACTAGCCGGTGAGCAGTTCTTC. Translated, it gives CASSLELAGEQFF.

This clonotype was counted a few times. The rearrangement uses TRBV7-9 and TRBJ2-2; 11 nucleotides agree with TRBD1. In germline, CDR1 is SEHNR, CDR2 FQNEAQ (reference sequence). Germline trimming cut 5 bases from V and 6 bases from J; bases unmatched to any gene: 5. The CDR3 has 15 amino acids. CDR3 protein: CASSPKGQGAGELFF. In DNA form, the CDR3 reads TGTGCCAGCAGCCCAAAGGGACAGGGGGCCGGGGAGCTGTTTTTT. The full variable domain, completed using reference TRBV7-9 and TRBJ2-2, is DTGVSQNPRHKITKRGQNVTFRCDPISEHNRLYWYRQTLGQGPEFLTYFQNEAQLEKSRLLSDRFSAERPKGSFSTLEIQRTEQGDSAMYLCASSPKGQGAGELFFGEGSRLTVL.

This chain joins TRBV29-1 and TRBJ2-1, with a weak D call TRBD1 (5 bases). V dropped 4 bases and J dropped 3 bases, with 10 bases sitting between them. Germline assignment: CDR1 SQVTM and CDR2 ANQGSEA. The CDR3 is made up of 13 amino acids. The CDR3 DNA reads as TGCAGCGTTGGACAGAGAATCTACAATGAGCAGTTCTTC. This sequence encodes CSVGQRIYNEQFF.

This clonotype was counted between two and nine times. V is TRBV28 and J is TRBJ2-7; 7 bases align to TRBD1. With V trimmed by 6 bases and J by 4 bases, 12 bases remained unmatched. Germline loops: CDR1 MDHEN, CDR2 SYDVKM. The CDR3 contains 15 residues. Here the CDR3 DNA reads TGTGCCAGCAGACCACGGACAGGAGTAAAGTACGAGCAGTACTTC. Protein sequence: CASRPRTGVKYEQYF.